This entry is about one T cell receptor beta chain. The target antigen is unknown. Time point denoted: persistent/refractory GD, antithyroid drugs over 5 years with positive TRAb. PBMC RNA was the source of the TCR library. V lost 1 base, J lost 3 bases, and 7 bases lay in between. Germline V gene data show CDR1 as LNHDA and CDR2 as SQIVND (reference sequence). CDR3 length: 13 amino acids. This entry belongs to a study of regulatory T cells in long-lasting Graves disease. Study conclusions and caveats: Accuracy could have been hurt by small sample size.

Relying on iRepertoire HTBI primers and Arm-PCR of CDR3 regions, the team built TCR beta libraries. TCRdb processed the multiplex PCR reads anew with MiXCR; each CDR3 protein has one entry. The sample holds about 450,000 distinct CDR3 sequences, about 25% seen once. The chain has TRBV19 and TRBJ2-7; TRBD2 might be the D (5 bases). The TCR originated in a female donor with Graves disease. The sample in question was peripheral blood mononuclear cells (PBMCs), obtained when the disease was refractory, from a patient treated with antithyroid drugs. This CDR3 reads CASSIASGYEQYF. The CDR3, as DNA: TGTGCCAGTAGTATAGCCAGCGGCTACGAGCAGTACTTC.